The present entry profiles one TCR beta chain with its context. After extraction with the RNeasy kit, roughly 0.45 to 1 ug of the RNA was reverse transcribed using random hexamers. TCRdb processed the immunoSEQ multiplex PCR reads anew with MiXCR; each CDR3 protein has one entry. The data contain around 150,000 distinct CDR3 sequences, almost 96% of them seen just once; the ten biggest clones take up 0.065% to 0.095%. This sample stems from a study of CD8 T cells in Susac syndrome. The CDR3 extends over 14 amino acids. V lost 6 bases, J lost 2 bases, and 3 bases stayed unmatched. The chain employs TRBV12-3 or TRBV12-4 and TRBJ2-3, with TRBD2 matching over 9 bases. This sequence was found in a human donor with Susac syndrome. Sequencing was carried out using CD4+ T cells from PBMCs. In nucleotides, the CDR3 is TGTGCCAGCAGGCTAGCGGGGCCCACAGATACGCAGTATTTT. Residues: CASRLAGPTDTQYF.